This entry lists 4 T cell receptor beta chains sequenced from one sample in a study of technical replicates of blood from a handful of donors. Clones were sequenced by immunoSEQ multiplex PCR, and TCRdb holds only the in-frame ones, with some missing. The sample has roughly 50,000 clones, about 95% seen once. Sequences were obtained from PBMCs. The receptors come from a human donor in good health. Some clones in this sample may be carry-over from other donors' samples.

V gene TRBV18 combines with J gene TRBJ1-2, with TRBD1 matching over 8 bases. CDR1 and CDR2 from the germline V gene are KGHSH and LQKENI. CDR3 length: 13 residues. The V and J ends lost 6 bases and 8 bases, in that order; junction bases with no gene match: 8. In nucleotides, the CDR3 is TGTGCCAGCTCTTCGGACAGGGTAAAAGGCTACACCTTC. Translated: CASSSDRVKGYTF. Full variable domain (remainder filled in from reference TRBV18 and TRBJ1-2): NAGVMQNPRHLVRRRGQEARLRCSPMKGHSHVYWYRQLPEEGLKFMVYLQKENIIDESGMPKERFSAEFPKEGPSILRIQQVVRGDSAAYFCASSSDRVKGYTFGSGTRLTVV.

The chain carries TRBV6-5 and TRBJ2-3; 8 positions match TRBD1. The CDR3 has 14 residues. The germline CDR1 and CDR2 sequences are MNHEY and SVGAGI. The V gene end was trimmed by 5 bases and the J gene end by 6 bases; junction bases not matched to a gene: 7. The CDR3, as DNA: TGTGCCAGCAGTCTCAGGACAGGGAAGGATACGCAGTATTTT. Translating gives CASSLRTGKDTQYF.

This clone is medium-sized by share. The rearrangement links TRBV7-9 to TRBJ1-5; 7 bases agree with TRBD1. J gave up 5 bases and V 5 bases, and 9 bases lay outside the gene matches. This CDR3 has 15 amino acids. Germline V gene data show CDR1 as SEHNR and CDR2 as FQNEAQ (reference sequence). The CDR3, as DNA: TGTGCCAGCAGCCCCGTTACAGGGGTGGATCAGCCCCAGCATTTT. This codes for CASSPVTGVDQPQHF. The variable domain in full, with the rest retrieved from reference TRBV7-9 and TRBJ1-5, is DTGVSQNPRHKITKRGQNVTFRCDPISEHNRLYWYRQTLGQGPEFLTYFQNEAQLEKSRLLSDRFSAERPKGSFSTLEIQRTEQGDSAMYLCASSPVTGVDQPQHFGDGTRLSIL.

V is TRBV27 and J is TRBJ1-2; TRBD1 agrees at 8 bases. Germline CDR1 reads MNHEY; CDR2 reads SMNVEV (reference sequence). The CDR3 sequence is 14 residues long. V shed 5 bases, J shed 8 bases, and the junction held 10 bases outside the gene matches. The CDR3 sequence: CASSPRQGLEGYTF. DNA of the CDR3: TGTGCCAGCAGTCCTAGACAGGGGCTAGAGGGCTACACCTTC.